The T cell receptor beta chain described here comes from a study of blood T cell repertoires in COVID-19. Study background: Some COVID-19 samples were acute and others convalescent; all came from the United States, Italy and Spain. T cells, B-cell-depleted T cells, or PBMCs provided the cDNA or gDNA that served as material.

This clone was found once. Study processing details: Amplified reference gene primers provided the basis for estimating nucleated cell counts. Produced via immunoSEQ multiplex PCR; TCRdb's table is partial and in-frame only. That table gives V, J and clone size, and the DNA gave D and trimming. The sample yields about 67,000 clones, around 87% seen once. This clonotype was sampled from a man between 50 and 59 years old with active COVID-19. Sequencing was carried out using peripheral blood.

The chain's CDR3 is CASSLYRNSYEQYF. The CDR3 DNA is TGTGCCAGCAGTTTATACAGAAACTCCTACGAGCAGTACTTC. The V call is TRBV28, the J call TRBJ2-7, with D hard to call. There are 14 residues in the CDR3. CDR1 is MDHEN and CDR2 is SYDVKM in the germline V gene. V lost 1 base to trimming and J lost 0 bases, with 7 bases between them.